This T cell receptor beta chain was sequenced during a study of T cell repertoires in cytomegalovirus infection. Study at large: Based on public TCR beta signatures, there were indications of CMV infection and of a matching HLA type.

Notes on the study in general: Public TCR beta family frequency separated CMV-and-HLA carriers, including in an independent cohort.

Germline values: CDR1 SGHRS, CDR2 YFSETQ. The V and J ends lost 7 bases and 9 bases, in that order; junction bases with no gene match: 11. The CDR3 sequence is 14 residues long. TCRdb ran MiXCR on the reads and lists one entry per CDR3 protein. This table has 510,000 or so distinct CDR3 sequences, less than 30% appearing once. Turning to this clonotype: Its antigen is currently unknown.

The sequenced material came from PBMCs. The genes are TRBV5-1 and TRBJ2-1, with 9 bases matching TRBD2. This clonotype was obtained from a human donor in good health (CMV status not recorded). Some clones in this sample may be carry-over from other donors' samples. This CDR3 reads CASGQGLALAEQFF. As DNA, the CDR3 is TGCGCCAGCGGCCAGGGACTAGCTTTGGCTGAGCAGTTCTTC.